The 14 T cell receptor beta chains given below trace back to one sample, sequenced in a study of blood T cell repertoires in COVID-19. This table comes from immunoSEQ multiplex PCR, and its TCRdb copy is limited to in-frame clones, with some not included. The repertoire holds about 190,000 clones, with roughly four fifths as singletons. Sample: peripheral blood. These receptors came from a man aged 25-40 years with active or convalescent COVID-19.

The chain carries TRBV9 and TRBJ2-7; 10 nucleotides align to TRBD2. The junction had 6 bases not matched to a gene; V was cut back by 0 bases and J by 3 bases. Germline loops: CDR1 SGDLS, CDR2 YYNGEE. This CDR3 contains 16 residues. For the CDR3, the DNA is TGTGCCAGCAGCGTAGGAGGTCTAGCGGGAGTCTACGAGCAGTACTTC. It specifies CASSVGGLAGVYEQYF.

The chain recombines TRBV30 with TRBJ1-2, with a weak D call TRBD1 (6 bases). Trimming cost V 0 bases and J 8 bases, with 13 bases left between them. The CDR3 spans 13 residues. From germline, CDR1 is GTSNPN and CDR2 SVGIG (reference sequence). This CDR3 reads CAWSVLRDTGYTF. The CDR3, as DNA: TGTGCCTGGAGTGTACTGAGGGACACGGGCTACACCTTC.

The V gene is TRBV5-6, the J gene TRBJ2-4, with D hard to call. Trimming shortened V by 5 bases and J by 0 bases, and 6 bases separated the two germline ends. Germline CDR1 SGHDT, CDR2 YYEEEE. The CDR3 loop spans 13 amino acids. The CDR3 DNA follows: TGTGCCAGCAGTCTTCGAGCCAAAAACATTCAGTACTTC. Its translation is CASSLRAKNIQYF.

The V and J genes are TRBV7-6 and TRBJ2-7, with D possibly matching TRBD2 (5 bases). Trimming left V 5 bases short and J 5 bases short, with 19 bases between. This CDR3 region has 15 residues. Germline CDR1 SGHVS, CDR2 FNYEAQ. DNA of the CDR3: TGTGCCAGCAGCCTAACTAGAGCGGCTCCTCACGAGCAGTACTTC. The encoded protein is CASSLTRAAPHEQYF.

The genes are TRBV5-8 and TRBJ2-3, with unresolved D. Germline V gene sequence: CDR1 SGHTS, CDR2 YDEGEE. CDR3 length: 16 residues. V gave up 5 bases and J gave up 0 bases, with 16 bases separating them. The CDR3 DNA reads as TGTGCCAGCAGAGGCACAAGGCAGACTAGCACAGATACGCAGTATTTT. Its protein product is CASRGTRQTSTDTQYF. Supplemented by reference TRBV5-8 and TRBJ2-3, the full variable domain reads EAGVTQSPTHLIKTRGQQATLRCSPISGHTSVYWYQQALGLGLQFLLWYDEGEERNRGNFPPRFSGRQFPNYSSELNVNALELEDSALYLCASRGTRQTSTDTQYFGPGTRLTVL.

The chain employs TRBV27 and TRBJ2-3; TRBD1 matches 9 bases. V shed 6 bases, J shed 2 bases, and the junction held 12 bases outside the gene matches. The germline V gene encodes CDR1 MNHEY and CDR2 SMNVEV (reference sequence). CDR3 length: 17 amino acids. In DNA, the CDR3 is TGTGCCAGCAGCCAGGGCCGAGGACAGGGGTACACAGATACGCAGTATTTT. Protein product: CASSQGRGQGYTDTQYF.

This clone was counted only a few times. The rearrangement joins TRBV4-3 to TRBJ2-7; D may be TRBD1 (6 bases). Trimming stripped 0 bases from V and 4 bases from J, with 16 bases between. CDR1 and CDR2 (germline): LGHNA, YSLEER. This CDR3 comprises 16 residues. CDR3 nucleotides: TGCGCCAGCAGCCAAGACCGGGCGACAGGCACTTACGAGCAGTACTTC. This sequence encodes CASSQDRATGTYEQYF.

This rearrangement joins TRBV19 to TRBJ2-7; maybe TRBD2 (5 bases). Per germline, CDR1 LNHDA and CDR2 SQIVND (reference sequence). This CDR3 comprises 14 residues. With 3 bases removed from V and 0 bases from J, the gap between germline ends came to 9 bases. The CDR3 coding sequence is TGTGCCAGTAGTATGAGGGTTGCCTCCTACGAGCAGTACTTC. Translated, it gives CASSMRVASYEQYF.

This clone was found a few times. The V and J genes are TRBV7-2 and TRBJ1-1, with D possibly TRBD1 on 5 matching bases. This CDR3 has 18 amino acids. Germline V gene data show CDR1 as SGHTA and CDR2 as FQGNSA. Deletions cut 2 bases from V and 3 bases from J, with 22 bases between. CDR3 coding DNA: TGTGCCAGCAGCTTAAAAGCTTGGGGGGAGGGGCGAGACACTGAAGCTTTCTTT. It translates to CASSLKAWGEGRDTEAFF.

The chain has TRBV19 and TRBJ1-1; D may be TRBD1 (5 bases). V was clipped by 11 bases and J by 3 bases, with 22 bases between them. The V gene's germline CDR1 is LNHDA and CDR2 SQIVND (reference sequence). The CDR3 contains 15 residues. CDR3 nucleotides: TGTGCCGGAAAGTATTGGGGCCGGGGGTACACTGAAGCTTTCTTT. Amino acids: CAGKYWGRGYTEAFF.

This rearrangement joins TRBV24-1 to TRBJ1-1; D unclear. From germline, CDR1 is KGHDR and CDR2 SFDVKD. The CDR3 has 13 residues. Trimming left V 3 bases short and J 5 bases short, with 9 bases between. The CDR3: CATSDPARTEAFF. CDR3 coding DNA: TGTGCCACCAGTGATCCGGCTAGAACTGAAGCTTTCTTT.

This chain connects TRBV4-3 to TRBJ1-2, with TRBD1 as a possible D gene (5 bases). The V end was cut by 0 bases, the J end by 3 bases, with 17 bases between. The CDR3 loop spans 17 amino acids. Germline assignment: CDR1 LGHNA and CDR2 YSLEER. The CDR3: CASSQDHPLWGDYGYTF. As DNA, the CDR3 is TGCGCCAGCAGCCAAGATCACCCCTTATGGGGGGACTATGGCTACACCTTC.

The genes are TRBV6-5 and TRBJ1-5; D perhaps matches TRBD1 (5 bases). CDR1 is MNHEY and CDR2 is SVGAGI in the germline V gene. V lost 0 bases to trimming and J lost 2 bases, with 11 bases between them. This CDR3 is 16 amino acids long. In DNA form, the CDR3 reads TGTGCCAGCAGTTACTCACGGGACTTTGGCAATCAGCCCCAGCATTTT. This encodes CASSYSRDFGNQPQHF.

The chain couples TRBV19 to TRBJ2-2; D perhaps matches TRBD1 (6 bases). From germline, CDR1 is LNHDA and CDR2 SQIVND (reference sequence). The CDR3 spans 17 residues. V lost 3 bases and J 1 base, leaving 15 bases between the germline ends. CDR3 nucleotide sequence: TGTGCCAGTAGTATTCGGCAGGGGATTAGGAACACCGGGGAGCTGTTTTTT. It specifies CASSIRQGIRNTGELFF.